Below, one TCR beta chain is given with its context. V gave up 0 bases and J gave up 2 bases, with 9 bases separating them. CDR1 is SGDLS and CDR2 is YYNGEE in the germline V gene. The CDR3 is 15 amino acids. This sample is part of a study of graft-versus-host responses after intestinal transplantation. Repertoires were generated with immunoSEQ multiplex PCR, while TCRdb's copy carries only in-frame clones and drops some. The sample includes tens of thousands of clones, around 94% seen only once; the top ten take less than 0.85%. This receptor was identified in a human patient who received an intestinal transplant, so some T cells may come from the graft donor. The gene calls are TRBV9 and TRBJ2-1; D remains ambiguous. Sequences were derived from PBMCs, sampled 16 days after intestinal transplant. Here the CDR3 reads CASSVEESAYNEQFF. The CDR3 nucleotides are TGTGCCAGCAGCGTAGAGGAGAGTGCCTACAATGAGCAGTTCTTC.